Listed here are 12 T cell receptor beta chains from one sample, sequenced in a study of beta chain features in type 1 diabetes. Every bit of the isolated RNA underwent reverse transcription, so sequencing read expressed TCRB transcripts. The table came from immunoSEQ multiplex PCR; TCRdb's copy has only in-frame clones and leaves some out. Of 810,000 or so clones in the sample, around a sixth are singletons; the top ten hold around 0.02%. The specimen was naive CD4+ T cells from blood. These receptors were taken from a woman between 18 and 30 years old in good health.

The rearrangement links TRBV7-6 to TRBJ2-7; D is ambiguous. Germline CDR1 is SGHVS and CDR2 is FNYEAQ. Trimming took off 4 bases at V and 2 bases at J, with 9 bases between the two ends. CDR3 length: 13 amino acids. The CDR3 here is CASSSGSPYEQYF. The CDR3, as DNA: TGTGCCAGCAGCTCCGGGTCACCCTACGAGCAGTACTTC.

The rearrangement links TRBV5-1 to TRBJ1-2; 10 bases agree with TRBD1. V dropped 1 base and J dropped 5; count of bases not matched to a gene: 5. Germline V gene sequence: CDR1 SGHRS, CDR2 YFSETQ. The CDR3 consists of 15 residues. The CDR3 loop reads CASSLNDRGPYGYTF. The CDR3, as DNA: TGCGCCAGCAGCTTGAACGACAGGGGGCCATATGGCTACACCTTC.

This clone was seen only a few times. The rearrangement joins TRBV5-6 to TRBJ2-1; no definite D call. V was cut by 2 bases and J by 10 bases, with 10 bases left in between. The CDR3 totals 12 residues. Per germline, CDR1 SGHDT and CDR2 YYEEEE. The DNA for the CDR3 is TGTGCCAGCAGCTTAGGACCTTACGAGCAGTTCTTC. This translates into CASSLGPYEQFF.

Note on this clone: Other DNA sequences in the same sample also yield this CDR3. The genes are TRBV20-1 and TRBJ2-7; D unresolved. The CDR3 is 10 amino acids. The germline CDR1 and CDR2 sequences are DFQATT and SNEGSKA (reference sequence). Trimming took off 6 bases at V and 3 bases at J, with 6 bases between the two ends. CDR3 region: CSAASYEQYF. The CDR3 DNA reads TGCAGTGCAGCCAGCTACGAGCAGTACTTC.

The V call is TRBV5-1, the J call TRBJ2-7; 8 bases align to TRBD1. CDR1 and CDR2 from the germline V gene are SGHRS and YFSETQ. The J segment lost 3 bases and the V segment lost 3 bases, leaving 5 bases of the junction unmatched. The CDR3 contains 14 residues. The CDR3 protein is CASSWTGPNYEQYF. In DNA, the CDR3 is TGCGCCAGCAGCTGGACAGGGCCCAACTACGAGCAGTACTTC.

The chain couples TRBV5-1 to TRBJ2-7; 10 nucleotides match TRBD1. Trimming took 0 bases from V and 2 from J; bases not matched to a gene: 5. Per the germline V gene, CDR1 is SGHRS and CDR2 is YFSETQ. This CDR3 spans 16 amino acids. The CDR3 DNA follows: TGCGCCAGCAGCTTGGGTCGGGGACAGGGGACCTACGAGCAGTACTTC. Translated, it gives CASSLGRGQGTYEQYF.

The rearrangement links TRBV5-1 to TRBJ1-1; D is unresolved. Germline CDR1 and CDR2: SGHRS and YFSETQ. The V gene lost 1 base and the J gene lost 0 bases, with 4 bases spanning the gap. The CDR3 spans 13 residues. The CDR3: CASSLLVNTEAFF. CDR3 in DNA: TGCGCCAGCAGCTTGTTGGTGAACACTGAAGCTTTCTTT.

The CDR3 reads CASSPILAGDSYNEQFF. The CDR3 DNA reads TGTGCCAGCAGCCCAATACTAGCGGGCGATTCCTACAATGAGCAGTTCTTC. The chain carries TRBV4-2 and TRBJ2-1; 9 bases map to TRBD2. The V gene end was trimmed by 4 bases and the J gene end by 1 base; junction bases not matched to a gene: 8. Germline CDR1 and CDR2: LGHNA and YNFKEQ. The CDR3 consists of 17 residues.

The gene calls are TRBV28 and TRBJ2-5; D may be TRBD2 (5 bases). This CDR3 region has 13 residues. The V gene lost 2 bases and the J gene lost 4 bases, with 8 bases spanning the gap. In germline, CDR1 is MDHEN, CDR2 SYDVKM. In DNA form, the CDR3 reads TGTGCCAGCAGTTTAGTGGGGAGAGAGACCCAGTACTTC. This translates into CASSLVGRETQYF.

The V and J genes are TRBV4-2 and TRBJ2-7, with 7 bases identical to TRBD1. The CDR3 is 15 residues long. The V gene's germline CDR1 is LGHNA and CDR2 YNFKEQ. The ends lost 2 bases at V and 4 bases at J; junction bases unmatched: 8. CDR3 protein: CASSQTGQAGYEQYF. CDR3 DNA sequence: TGTGCCAGCAGCCAAACCGGACAGGCTGGATACGAGCAGTACTTC.

This clone has only one observation. This chain joins TRBV9 and TRBJ2-5; the match to TRBD2 covers 10 bases. Looked up from germline, CDR1 is SGDLS and CDR2 is YYNGEE. This CDR3 contains 15 residues. V lost 5 bases and J lost 5; bases outside the gene matches: 9. CDR3 DNA sequence: TGTGCCAGCAGTGCGGGGACTAGCGCTGGGGAGACCCAGTACTTC. Protein: CASSAGTSAGETQYF. Based on the CDR3 plus reference TRBV9 and TRBJ2-5, the full variable domain is DSGVTQTPKHLITATGQRVTLRCSPRSGDLSVYWYQQSLDQGLQFLIQYYNGEERAKGNILERFSAQQFPDLHSELNLSSLELGDSALYFCASSAGTSAGETQYFGPGTRLLVL.

This chain connects TRBV7-9 to TRBJ2-3, with D perhaps matching TRBD2 (6 bases). The ends were cut back, 3 bases at V and 4 bases at J, with 17 bases in the middle. The germline V gene encodes CDR1 SEHNR and CDR2 FQNEAQ (reference sequence). CDR3 length equals 16 residues. The CDR3 nucleotides read TGTGCCAGCAGCTTCTCGCTAGCGCCCGATTCAGATACGCAGTATTTT. It is translated as CASSFSLAPDSDTQYF. The entire variable domain, with the rest obtained from reference TRBV7-9 and TRBJ2-3, is as follows: DTGVSQNPRHKITKRGQNVTFRCDPISEHNRLYWYRQTLGQGPEFLTYFQNEAQLEKSRLLSDRFSAERPKGSFSTLEIQRTEQGDSAMYLCASSFSLAPDSDTQYFGPGTRLTVL.